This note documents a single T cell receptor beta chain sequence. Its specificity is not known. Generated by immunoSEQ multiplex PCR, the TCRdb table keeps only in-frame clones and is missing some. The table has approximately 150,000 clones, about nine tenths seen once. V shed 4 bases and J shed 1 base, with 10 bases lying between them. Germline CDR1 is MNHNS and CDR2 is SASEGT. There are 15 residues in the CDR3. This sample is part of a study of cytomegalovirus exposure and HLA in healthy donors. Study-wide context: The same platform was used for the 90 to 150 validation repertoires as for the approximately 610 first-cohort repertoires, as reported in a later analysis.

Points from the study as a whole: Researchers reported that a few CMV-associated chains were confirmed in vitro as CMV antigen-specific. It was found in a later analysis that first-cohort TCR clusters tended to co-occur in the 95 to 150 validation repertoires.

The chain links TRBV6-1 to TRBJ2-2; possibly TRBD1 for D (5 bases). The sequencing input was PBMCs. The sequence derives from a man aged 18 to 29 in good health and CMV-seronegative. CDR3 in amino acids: CASSVRVQNTGELFF. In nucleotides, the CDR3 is TGTGCCAGCAGTGTCAGGGTACAGAACACCGGGGAGCTGTTTTTT.